This T cell receptor (beta chain) was sequenced for a study of T cell changes during pregnancy in multiple sclerosis. Repertoires were generated with immunoSEQ multiplex PCR, while TCRdb's copy carries only in-frame clones and drops some. In the table there are about 27,000 clones, about 90% of which are singletons. The CDR3 consists of 14 residues. J was trimmed by 5 bases and V by 3 bases; bases with no gene match: 6. Germline CDR1 is MDHEN and CDR2 is SYDVKM. Sequencing used CD8+ T cells from peripheral blood mononuclear cells, obtained in the second trimester of pregnancy. V usage is TRBV28 and J usage is TRBJ2-5; 7 positions match TRBD1. The sequence was obtained from a female donor with multiple sclerosis, enrolled in a pregnancy study. The CDR3 DNA is TGTGCCAGCAGTTTCGGACAGGTGATGGAGACCCAGTACTTC. Residues: CASSFGQVMETQYF.